A single TCR beta chain is shown here with its context. From germline, CDR1 is MRHNA and CDR2 SNTAGT. The ends lost 3 bases at V and 1 base at J; junction bases unmatched: 2. The CDR3 sequence is 15 residues long. The source of the sample is a study of CD8 T cells in Susac syndrome. With random hexamers, about 0.45 to 1 ug RNA was reverse transcribed. Multiplex PCR with immunoSEQ amplified the TCR beta CDR3 across 54 Vbeta and 13 Jbeta. Via MiXCR, TCRdb re-called the immunoSEQ multiplex PCR reads, giving one row per CDR3 protein. The sample consists of fewer than 350,000 distinct CDR3 sequences, roughly nine tenths of them appearing once. TEMRA cells were enriched by FACS, and CD4+ and CD8+ T cells were negatively isolated.

The origin of this receptor is a human donor with multiple sclerosis. This chain joins TRBV6-4 and TRBJ2-3, with 9 bases identical to TRBD2. The sample taken for sequencing was CD4+ T cells from PBMCs. CDR3 coding DNA: TGTGCCAGCAGTGAGGGACTAGCCGGCACAGATACGCAGTATTTT. It codes for CASSEGLAGTDTQYF.